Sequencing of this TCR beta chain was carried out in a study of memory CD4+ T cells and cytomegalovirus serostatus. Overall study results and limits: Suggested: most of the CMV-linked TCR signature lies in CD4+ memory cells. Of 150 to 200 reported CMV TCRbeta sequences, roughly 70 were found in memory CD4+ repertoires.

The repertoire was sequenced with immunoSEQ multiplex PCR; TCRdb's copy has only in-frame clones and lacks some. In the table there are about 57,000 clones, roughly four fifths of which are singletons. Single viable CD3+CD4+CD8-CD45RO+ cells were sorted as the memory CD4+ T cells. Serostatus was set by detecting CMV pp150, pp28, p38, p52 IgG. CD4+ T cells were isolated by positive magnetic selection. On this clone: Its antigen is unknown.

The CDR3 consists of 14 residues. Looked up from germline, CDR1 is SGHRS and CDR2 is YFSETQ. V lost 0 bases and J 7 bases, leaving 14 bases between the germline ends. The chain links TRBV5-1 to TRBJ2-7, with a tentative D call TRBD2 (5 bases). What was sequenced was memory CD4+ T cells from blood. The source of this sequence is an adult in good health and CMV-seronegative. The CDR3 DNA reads TGCGCCAGCAGCTTGGGGCAACCGAGAGGGGAGCAGTACTTC. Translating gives CASSLGQPRGEQYF. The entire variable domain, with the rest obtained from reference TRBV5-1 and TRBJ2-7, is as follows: KAGVTQTPRYLIKTRGQQVTLSCSPISGHRSVSWYQQTPGQGLQFLFEYFSETQRNKGNFPGRFSGRQFSNSRSEMNVSTLELGDSALYLCASSLGQPRGEQYFGPGTRLTVT.